This T cell receptor (beta chain) is from a study of blood T cell repertoires in COVID-19. The repertoire was sequenced with immunoSEQ multiplex PCR; TCRdb's copy has only in-frame clones and lacks some. The repertoire holds about 150,000 clones, with 80% to 90% as singletons. From germline, CDR1 is SGHNT and CDR2 YYREEE (reference sequence). Trimming left V 4 bases short and J 4 bases short, with 10 bases between. The CDR3 runs 13 residues. The chain recombines TRBV5-4 with TRBJ2-3; tentatively, D is TRBD2 (7 bases). The material sequenced was peripheral blood. This TCR was sampled from a woman aged 70-85 years who had recovered from COVID-19. CDR3 region: CASSGRGADTQYF. CDR3 DNA sequence: TGTGCCAGCAGCGGGAGGGGGGCAGATACGCAGTATTTT.